The source of this TCR beta chain is a study of T-cell memory formation after mild COVID-19. The germline V gene has CDR1 SGHTA and CDR2 FQGNSA. The CDR3 length is 13 residues. V lost 3 bases, J lost 7 bases, and 10 bases lay in between. TCRdb fed the 5' RACE reads into MiXCR, producing one record per CDR3 protein. The top ten hold roughly 5% of the sample, which has around 130,000 distinct CDR3 sequences, 17% seen once. The receptor was derived from a young man who had mild COVID-19 (a few samples of this study predate the infection). Cell type and time point are not known. The J gene is TRBJ1-5, the V gene TRBV7-2; possibly TRBD1 for D (5 bases). Sequencing was done on a sample of PBMCs or a T cell subset sorted from them (not recorded which). The DNA for the CDR3 is TGTGCCAGCAGCTTGGGGGTACGGCAGCCCCAGCATTTT. Amino acids: CASSLGVRQPQHF. Full variable domain (rest looked up from reference TRBV7-2 and TRBJ1-5): GAGVSQSPSNKVTEKGKDVELRCDPISGHTALYWYRQSLGQGLEFLIYFQGNSAPDKSGLPSDRFSAERTGGSVSTLTIQRTQQEDSAVYLCASSLGVRQPQHFGDGTRLSIL.